This entry lists 25 T cell receptor beta chains sequenced from one sample in a study of shared clonotypes between healthy human individuals. Repertoires were generated with immunoSEQ multiplex PCR, while TCRdb's copy carries only in-frame clones and drops some. The sample holds approximately 2.3 million clones, more than 80% seen once. Sequencing input: naive CD4+ T cells from PBMCs. Subset reported: CD45RA+ positively selected. The receptors come from a man aged 18 to 30 in good health. Some clones in this sample may be carry-over from other donors' samples.

V is TRBV28 and J is TRBJ1-4; D not certain. Per the germline V gene, CDR1 is MDHEN and CDR2 is SYDVKM. This CDR3 spans 12 amino acids. Between the trimmed V and J ends, which lost 1 base and 6 bases, there was a span of 3 bases. The CDR3 spells CASSLSDEKLFF. In DNA form, the CDR3 reads TGTGCCAGCAGTTTATCCGATGAAAAACTGTTTTTT.

This sequence joins TRBV9 and TRBJ1-2; 7 bases are a match to TRBD1. CDR3 length: 13 amino acids. The V segment lost 4 bases and the J segment 4 bases; nucleotides outside the gene matches: 4. The V gene's germline CDR1 is SGDLS and CDR2 YYNGEE. CDR3 nucleotide sequence: TGTGCCAGCAGCCTACGGGACAGCTATGGCTACACCTTC. As protein: CASSLRDSYGYTF. The complete variable domain, with remaining parts taken from reference TRBV9 and TRBJ1-2, reads DSGVTQTPKHLITATGQRVTLRCSPRSGDLSVYWYQQSLDQGLQFLIQYYNGEERAKGNILERFSAQQFPDLHSELNLSSLELGDSALYFCASSLRDSYGYTFGSGTRLTVV.

CDR3 region: CASSARTGSKRNEQFF. CDR3 nucleotide sequence: TGTGCCAGCAGTGCCAGGACAGGGTCAAAACGGAATGAGCAGTTCTTC. V and J are TRBV25-1 and TRBJ2-1; 8 nucleotides line up with TRBD1. Trimming cost V 4 bases and J 7 bases; bases outside gene matches: 12. CDR3 length equals 16 residues. The germline gives CDR1 MGHDK, CDR2 SYGVNS.

This chain connects TRBV27 to TRBJ1-5, with D maybe TRBD1 (5 bases). The V end was cut by 4 bases, the J end by 7 bases, with 23 bases between. CDR3 length equals 17 residues. Germline CDR1 is MNHEY and CDR2 is SMNVEV (reference sequence). This chain's CDR3 is CASSSSGFLGGRQPQHF. In nucleotides, the CDR3 is TGTGCCAGCAGTTCATCAGGGTTTTTGGGGGGGAGGCAGCCCCAGCATTTT.

A remark on this clone: The same CDR3 also results from other DNA sequences found in this sample. The chain employs TRBV5-1 and TRBJ2-5, with 7 bases that match TRBD2. The CDR3 covers 15 residues. Unmatched junction bases numbered 4, after V lost 1 base and J lost 1 base. Germline-derived CDR1 and CDR2 are SGHRS and YFSETQ. The CDR3 sequence is CASSLLGGIQETQYF. The CDR3, as DNA: TGCGCCAGCAGCTTGTTGGGAGGGATCCAAGAGACCCAGTACTTC.

V is TRBV5-1 and J is TRBJ2-2; TRBD1 might be the D (6 bases). The CDR3 runs to 17 residues. V lost 6 bases to trimming and J lost 2 bases, with 20 bases between them. Germline-derived CDR1 and CDR2 are SGHRS and YFSETQ. The CDR3 nucleotides read TGCGCCAGCACCTCTCGTCCCGGACAGACTAACACCGGGGAGCTGTTTTTT. This translates into CASTSRPGQTNTGELFF.

This clone was observed a single time. The rearrangement links TRBV5-1 to TRBJ2-1; 9 bases match TRBD2. Germline values: CDR1 SGHRS, CDR2 YFSETQ. This CDR3 comprises 15 residues. V dropped 0 bases and J dropped 9; count of bases not matched to a gene: 7. The CDR3 region is CASSLGLAAGVEQFF. Here the CDR3 DNA reads TGCGCCAGCAGCTTGGGACTAGCGGCAGGGGTTGAGCAGTTCTTC.

CDR3 nucleotides: TGTGCCAGCAGCTTAGCTTTGGCTAGCGGGGTTACGCAGTATTTT. It encodes CASSLALASGVTQYF. The chain carries TRBV7-6 and TRBJ2-3, with TRBD2 matching over 9 bases. The V gene's germline CDR1 is SGHVS and CDR2 FNYEAQ. The CDR3 runs 15 residues. Trimming cost V 0 bases and J 8 bases; bases outside gene matches: 6.

This rearrangement joins TRBV27 to TRBJ2-1, with TRBD2 identical over 7 bases. Trimming took 3 bases from V and 5 from J; bases not matched to a gene: 7. This CDR3 has 15 amino acids. Looked up from germline, CDR1 is MNHEY and CDR2 is SMNVEV (reference sequence). The CDR3 coding sequence is TGTGCCAGCAGTTTTGCGGGCGCGGGGGACAATGAGCAGTTCTTC. It is translated as CASSFAGAGDNEQFF.

About this clone itself: Within the sample, other DNA sequences also encode this same CDR3. CDR3: CASSLGAENTEAFF. CDR3 DNA: TGCGCCAGCAGCTTGGGCGCAGAGAACACTGAAGCTTTCTTT. This sequence joins TRBV5-1 and TRBJ1-1; no clear D gene. Germline CDR1 SGHRS, CDR2 YFSETQ. The CDR3 covers 14 residues. V lost 0 bases to trimming and J lost 1 base, with 7 bases between them.

This clone was detected once. This rearrangement joins TRBV19 to TRBJ2-1, with TRBD2 matching over 13 bases. The CDR3 has 19 amino acids. The V gene end was trimmed by 2 bases and the J gene end by 2 bases; junction bases not matched to a gene: 9. Per the germline V gene, CDR1 is LNHDA and CDR2 is SQIVND (reference sequence). The DNA for the CDR3 is TGTGCCAGTAGTATACCCCCGCTGACTAGCGGGAGGACCTACAATGAGCAGTTCTTC. As protein: CASSIPPLTSGRTYNEQFF. The variable domain in full, with the rest retrieved from reference TRBV19 and TRBJ2-1, is DGGITQSPKYLFRKEGQNVTLSCEQNLNHDAMYWYRQDPGQGLRLIYYSQIVNDFQKGDIAEGYSVSREKKESFPLTVTSAQKNPTAFYLCASSIPPLTSGRTYNEQFFGPGTRLTVL.

This clone was seen once. The chain combines TRBV6-1 with TRBJ2-7; 11 bases agree with TRBD2. Trimming cost V 5 bases and J 7 bases; bases outside gene matches: 7. The CDR3 covers 14 residues. Germline V gene lookup returns CDR1 MNHNS and CDR2 SASEGT. CDR3 protein: CASSKLAGVQEQYF. CDR3 sequence (DNA): TGTGCCAGCAGTAAACTAGCGGGAGTTCAAGAGCAGTACTTC.

V usage is TRBV5-1 and J usage is TRBJ2-5; 9 bases align to TRBD2. There are 13 residues in the CDR3. Germline V gives CDR1 SGHRS, CDR2 YFSETQ. The V gene end was trimmed by 7 bases and the J gene end by 2 bases; junction bases not matched to a gene: 3. CDR3 DNA sequence: TGCGCCAGCCGGACTAGCGTACAAGAGACCCAGTACTTC. Translated, it gives CASRTSVQETQYF.

The chain uses TRBV2 and TRBJ1-3, with a weak D call TRBD1 (5 bases). The germline CDR1 and CDR2 sequences are SNHLY and FYNNEI. The CDR3 is 14 amino acids. The ends were cut back, 4 bases at V and 6 bases at J, with 13 bases in the middle. As DNA, the CDR3 is TGTGCCAGCAGTGGGAACAGGAGGGCAAACACCATATATTTT. Its protein is CASSGNRRANTIYF.

This chain joins TRBV7-2 and TRBJ2-7; TRBD2 matches 14 bases. The CDR3 covers 15 residues. The germline gives CDR1 SGHTA, CDR2 FQGNSA. V dropped 4 bases and J dropped 4; count of bases not matched to a gene: 3. The CDR3 spells CASSWGLAGVYEQYF. As DNA, the CDR3 is TGTGCCAGCAGCTGGGGACTAGCGGGAGTTTACGAGCAGTACTTC.

This clone turned up a few times. J is TRBJ2-7 and V is TRBV18, with 9 positions matching TRBD2. The CDR3 has 15 amino acids. Germline trimming cut 3 bases from V and 7 bases from J; bases unmatched to any gene: 10. The germline V gene has CDR1 KGHSH and CDR2 LQKENI. CDR3 sequence reads: CASSPWAGAGGEQYF. Here the CDR3 DNA reads TGTGCCAGCTCACCGTGGGCGGGAGCGGGGGGAGAGCAGTACTTC.

The rearrangement joins TRBV28 to TRBJ2-3; 7 nucleotides line up with TRBD1. The CDR3 runs to 16 residues. The J segment lost 1 base and the V segment lost 6 bases, leaving 10 bases of the junction unmatched. Germline CDR1 and CDR2: MDHEN and SYDVKM. This CDR3 is CASSPQGTTGTDTQYF. CDR3 nucleotides: TGTGCCAGCAGCCCACAGGGGACGACGGGCACAGATACGCAGTATTTT.

The chain is built from TRBV28 and TRBJ2-1; TRBD2 agrees at 13 bases. The germline CDR1 and CDR2 sequences are MDHEN and SYDVKM. Trimming cost V 5 bases and J 7 bases; bases outside gene matches: 5. This CDR3 contains 15 residues. CDR3 in DNA: TGTGCCAGCAGTAAACTAGCGGGAGGGCATAATGAGCAGTTCTTC. This sequence encodes CASSKLAGGHNEQFF.

The rearrangement uses TRBV19 and TRBJ2-1; TRBD2 matches at 14 bases. This CDR3 has 15 residues. Germline values: CDR1 LNHDA, CDR2 SQIVND (reference sequence). V was pared by 6 bases and J by 6 bases, with 4 bases of the junction left unmatched. The CDR3 nucleotides read TGTGCCAGTAGAGGAGGGACTAGCGGGGGCAATGAGCAGTTCTTC. Protein: CASRGGTSGGNEQFF.

Worth noting for this clone: The identical CDR3 is also encoded by other nucleotide sequences in the sample. CDR3 residues: CASSFRRGNEQFF. CDR3 sequence (DNA): TGTGCCAGCAGTTTTCGCAGGGGAAATGAGCAGTTCTTC. The chain is built from TRBV27 and TRBJ2-1; tentatively, D is TRBD1 (6 bases). V lost 3 bases to trimming and J lost 7 bases, with 10 bases between them. The V gene's germline CDR1 is MNHEY and CDR2 SMNVEV (reference sequence). CDR3 length equals 13 residues.

The chain is built from TRBV11-3 and TRBJ2-1, with D possibly being TRBD1 (5 bases). Germline loops: CDR1 SGHNT, CDR2 YENEEA. The ends were cut back, 2 bases at V and 5 bases at J, with 7 bases in the middle. The CDR3 spans 13 residues. CDR3 sequence (DNA): TGTGCCAGCAGCTTACAGGGTAACAATGAGCAGTTCTTC. Protein: CASSLQGNNEQFF.

This rearrangement joins TRBV7-9 to TRBJ2-1, with TRBD1 matching 9 bases. This CDR3 contains 12 residues. With 6 bases clipped from V and 14 bases from J, the junction kept 8 bases outside the gene matches. Germline lookup yields CDR1 SEHNR and CDR2 FQNEAQ (reference sequence). Written as DNA, the CDR3 is TGTGCCAGCAGGCCAACCGGGACAGGGAAGTTCTTC. This gives the protein CASRPTGTGKFF.

This chain joins TRBV5-1 and TRBJ2-3; 10 nucleotides line up with TRBD1. V dropped 1 base and J dropped 5; count of bases not matched to a gene: 10. The CDR3 totals 17 residues. Germline CDR1 is SGHRS and CDR2 is YFSETQ. In nucleotides, the CDR3 is TGCGCCAGCAGCTTGTTTACACCGGGACAGGGGTTAGATACGCAGTATTTT. This codes for CASSLFTPGQGLDTQYF.

This chain uses TRBV28 with TRBJ2-7, with D maybe TRBD1 (6 bases). V dropped 8 bases and J dropped 6 bases, with 23 bases sitting between them. CDR3 size: 15 residues. CDR1 is MDHEN, CDR2 SYDVKM, per germline. The CDR3 is CASGGAGYPLSEQYF. The CDR3 region has the DNA TGTGCCAGCGGGGGCGCGGGCTACCCTCTTAGCGAGCAGTACTTC.

The chain is built from TRBV5-5 and TRBJ2-7; D might be TRBD1 (6 bases). The CDR3 has 15 amino acids. Per the germline V gene, CDR1 is SGHKS and CDR2 is YYEKEE (reference sequence). V lost 4 bases to trimming and J lost 0 bases, with 14 bases between them. CDR3 DNA: TGTGCCAGCAGCGCCCCCAGGGGATTCTCCTACGAGCAGTACTTC. Translating it yields CASSAPRGFSYEQYF.